The 28 T cell receptor beta chains below come from one sample, sequenced in a study of blood T cells in healthy people across ages. Using a J-beta primer mix together with a sample-barcoded 5' primer, a second PCR was run for roughly 6 to 12 cycles. TCRdb re-called the 5' RACE reads with MiXCR, one entry per CDR3 protein. Of roughly 720,000 distinct CDR3 sequences in the sample, 40% to 65% were seen once. The sequencing sample was made of blood. All receptors derive from a man older than 75 in good health.

A remark on this clonotype: This may be a read error: a much more frequent sequence differs by one nucleotide. The gene calls are TRBV6-1 and TRBJ2-6, with D possibly being TRBD2 (6 bases). V lost 7 bases and J 5 bases, leaving 12 bases between the germline ends. Germline V gene lookup returns CDR1 MNHNS and CDR2 SASEGT. This CDR3 has 14 residues. The CDR3 here is CASTSWTRANVLTF. For the CDR3, the DNA is TGTGCCAGCACCTCCTGGACTAGGGCCAACGTCCTGACTTTC.

V is TRBV20-1 and J is TRBJ2-1, with D hard to call. Trimming took 1 base from V and 8 from J, leaving 15 bases between them. The CDR3 contains 14 residues. Germline values: CDR1 DFQATT, CDR2 SNEGSKA (reference sequence). The CDR3 region has the DNA TGCAGTGCTAGAGTGAAATCGGGTCGCGATGAGCAGTTCTTC. Its protein is CSARVKSGRDEQFF.

This chain uses TRBV20-1 with TRBJ2-7; no clear D. The ends were cut back, 0 bases at V and 2 bases at J, with 17 bases in the middle. The CDR3 runs to 16 residues. Germline lookup yields CDR1 DFQATT and CDR2 SNEGSKA (reference sequence). CDR3 protein: CSARDEGSLYTYEQYF. The DNA of the CDR3 is TGCAGTGCTAGAGATGAAGGTAGCCTATATACCTACGAGCAGTACTTC.

The chain joins TRBV10-3 to TRBJ1-4; no clear D gene. Trimming removed 8 bases from V and 0 bases from J, with 7 bases in between. CDR3 size: 13 residues. CDR1 ENHRY and CDR2 SYGVKD come from the germline V gene. CDR3 sequence reads: CAIGRSTNEKLFF. CDR3 DNA: TGTGCCATCGGACGTTCAACTAATGAAAAACTGTTTTTT.

Concerning this clonotype itself: This may be a read error: a much more frequent sequence differs by one nucleotide. This CDR3 is CATGRDLGDTQYF. The CDR3 nucleotides are TGTGCCACCGGCAGAGACCTAGGGGATACGCAGTATTTT. The rearrangement uses TRBV15 and TRBJ2-3; D uncertain. Germline-derived CDR1 and CDR2 are LNHNV and YYDKDF (reference sequence). This CDR3 has 13 amino acids.

This clonotype showed up just a few times. The V call is TRBV20-1, the J call TRBJ2-5; the match to TRBD2 covers 9 bases. The germline V gene encodes CDR1 DFQATT and CDR2 SNEGSKA (reference sequence). J lost 4 bases, V lost 4 bases, and 10 bases had no gene match. This CDR3 has 15 amino acids. The CDR3 protein is CSAKISGRQGETQYF. In nucleotides, the CDR3 is TGCAGTGCTAAAATAAGCGGGAGGCAGGGAGAGACCCAGTACTTC.

This clonotype was observed a few times. V and J are TRBV20-1 and TRBJ2-5; tentatively, D is TRBD2 (6 bases). Germline assignment: CDR1 DFQATT and CDR2 SNEGSKA (reference sequence). The length of the CDR3 is 14 residues. The V and J ends lost 5 bases and 1 base respectively, with 14 bases between them. This CDR3 reads CSARAGRGQETQYF. DNA of the CDR3: TGCAGTGCTCGAGCCGGGAGAGGCCAAGAGACCCAGTACTTC.

V usage is TRBV29-1 and J usage is TRBJ2-1; no definite D call. The J call could be wrong; TRBJ2-7 is a better fit for the DNA end. The CDR3 runs 15 residues. CDR1 is SQVTM, CDR2 ANQGSEA, per germline. CDR3: CSVLPSLVAYNEQYF. CDR3 DNA sequence: TGCAGCGTTCTACCATCTTTAGTGGCCTACAATGAGCAGTACTTC.

The chain employs TRBV6-6 and TRBJ2-5; TRBD2 agrees at 9 bases. Germline trimming cut 6 bases from V and 1 base from J; bases unmatched to any gene: 6. CDR1 MNHNY and CDR2 SVGAGI come from the germline V gene (reference sequence). The CDR3 runs 15 residues. This CDR3 is CASRHGTSRQETQYF. As DNA, the CDR3 is TGTGCCAGCAGACACGGGACTAGCCGCCAAGAGACCCAGTACTTC.

The table lists this clonotype with a few counts. The rearrangement links TRBV6-6 to TRBJ1-1; TRBD1 matches 9 bases. Germline V gene data show CDR1 as MNHNY and CDR2 as SVGAGI (reference sequence). The junction had 2 bases not matched to a gene; V was cut back by 6 bases and J by 0 bases. CDR3 length: 14 residues. CDR3 DNA: TGTGCCAGCAGAGGACAGGGGATGAACACTGAAGCTTTCTTT. It codes for CASRGQGMNTEAFF.

The V gene is TRBV6-1, the J gene TRBJ2-7; the D call may be TRBD1 or TRBD2 (5 bases each). The V gene's germline CDR1 is MNHNS and CDR2 SASEGT. Trimming removed 9 bases at V and 4 bases at J, with 19 bases between. The CDR3 is 14 amino acids. The CDR3 sequence: CASRDPTLRYEQYF. The CDR3 DNA follows: TGTGCCAGTCGGGACCCCACGTTGAGGTACGAGCAGTACTTC.

The sample holds a few counts of this clonotype. The chain combines TRBV10-3 with TRBJ2-5, with 13 positions matching TRBD2. Germline V gives CDR1 ENHRY, CDR2 SYGVKD. The V gene end was trimmed by 7 bases and the J gene end by 4 bases; junction bases not matched to a gene: 9. This CDR3 comprises 16 residues. The CDR3 region is CAITPLAGGPRETQYF. CDR3 DNA sequence: TGTGCCATCACCCCACTAGCGGGAGGGCCCCGAGAGACCCAGTACTTC.

The chain joins TRBV20-1 to TRBJ2-3; D is undetermined. The V end lost 5 bases, the J end lost 0 bases, and 12 bases lay between the germline ends. This CDR3 is 14 amino acids long. The germline gives CDR1 DFQATT, CDR2 SNEGSKA (reference sequence). CDR3 sequence: CSASEPTSTDTQYF. The CDR3 DNA reads as TGCAGTGCTTCCGAACCGACTAGCACAGATACGCAGTATTTT.

The chain joins TRBV29-1 to TRBJ1-2; 7 bases map to TRBD1. Per germline, CDR1 SQVTM and CDR2 ANQGSEA. CDR3 length equals 15 residues. V dropped 5 bases and J dropped 3; count of bases not matched to a gene: 12. The CDR3 DNA follows: TGCAGCGTTAGCGACCAGACAGGGCTGGACTATGGCTACACCTTC. This encodes CSVSDQTGLDYGYTF.

The gene calls are TRBV20-1 and TRBJ2-1; 12 bases are a match to TRBD2. V trimming: 6 bases; J trimming: 6 bases; junction bases outside the gene matches: 9. The CDR3 totals 15 residues. Germline CDR1 reads DFQATT; CDR2 reads SNEGSKA (reference sequence). The chain's CDR3 is CSAGETSGRGNEQFF. The CDR3 DNA follows: TGCAGTGCGGGAGAGACTAGCGGGAGAGGCAATGAGCAGTTCTTC.

In this sample, this clonotype turned up a few times. V usage is TRBV28 and J usage is TRBJ2-5, with D maybe TRBD1 (6 bases). The last part of the DNA fits TRBJ2-7 better; the J call may be wrong. This CDR3 comprises 15 residues. CDR1 is MDHEN and CDR2 is SYDVKM in the germline V gene. Written as DNA, the CDR3 is TGTGCCAGCAGTTTAGCAAGGACAGCCACCTACGAGCAGTACTTC. Its protein product is CASSLARTATYEQYF.

This clonotype occurred once. The chain joins TRBV27 to TRBJ2-1; a weak D match, TRBD2 (7 bases). This CDR3 contains 15 residues. Trimming removed 2 bases from V and 7 bases from J, with 15 bases in between. The germline V gene encodes CDR1 MNHEY and CDR2 SMNVEV (reference sequence). The CDR3: CASSLRGEGQNEQFF. CDR3 nucleotide sequence: TGTGCCAGCAGTTTAAGGGGGGAGGGCCAGAATGAGCAGTTCTTC.

The chain combines TRBV27 with TRBJ2-7; 10 bases align to TRBD1. The junction had 12 bases not matched to a gene; V was cut back by 7 bases and J by 0 bases. The CDR3 extends over 17 amino acids. The V gene's germline CDR1 is MNHEY and CDR2 SMNVEV (reference sequence). In DNA, the CDR3 is TGTGCCAGCAACCTTACCCCTCGGACAGGGGGCTCCTACGAGCAGTACTTC. Translated, it gives CASNLTPRTGGSYEQYF.

This clonotype has only one observation. J is TRBJ2-5 and V is TRBV18; D is unclear. Trimming cost V 6 bases and J 5 bases, with 13 bases left between them. The CDR3 sequence is 13 residues long. Germline lookup yields CDR1 KGHSH and CDR2 LQKENI. The CDR3 spells CASSQVQEETQYF. CDR3 sequence (DNA): TGTGCCAGCTCCCAGGTGCAGGAGGAGACCCAGTACTTC.

The rearrangement uses TRBV7-2 and TRBJ2-2, with 10 bases aligning to TRBD2. The J segment lost 8 bases and the V segment lost 5 bases, leaving 11 bases of the junction unmatched. The CDR3 has 16 residues. CDR1 is SGHTA and CDR2 is FQGNSA in the germline V gene. The CDR3 DNA reads TGTGCCAGCAGCCCGCGTTGGCTAGCGGGGGTGGGGGAGCTGTTTTTT. It translates to CASSPRWLAGVGELFF.

The chain recombines TRBV27 with TRBJ2-3; the D gene is possibly TRBD2 (5 bases). Trimming cost V 6 bases and J 14 bases, with 21 bases left between them. This CDR3 has 13 amino acids. The germline V gene encodes CDR1 MNHEY and CDR2 SMNVEV (reference sequence). CDR3 nucleotide sequence: TGTGCCAGCAGACTGACCCCGGACTTATACGCGTATTTT. The encoded protein is CASRLTPDLYAYF.

The chain joins TRBV20-1 to TRBJ2-1; 12 positions agree with TRBD2. The CDR3 runs 15 residues. CDR1 and CDR2 (germline): DFQATT, SNEGSKA (reference sequence). The V and J ends lost 3 bases and 6 bases, in that order; junction bases with no gene match: 6. Here the CDR3 reads CSARTSGRTCNEQFF. CDR3 nucleotide sequence: TGCAGTGCTAGGACTAGCGGGAGAACCTGCAATGAGCAGTTCTTC.

This clonotype appeared once. The J gene is TRBJ2-1, the V gene TRBV27; D gene ambiguous. Germline V gene lookup returns CDR1 MNHEY and CDR2 SMNVEV (reference sequence). The CDR3 covers 14 residues. V lost 5 bases and J lost 1, with 9 bases in between. The CDR3 sequence: CASSPWRSYNEQFF. The CDR3 DNA sequence: TGTGCCAGCAGTCCTTGGCGGTCCTACAATGAGCAGTTCTTC.

This clonotype showed up just a few times. The gene calls are TRBV7-2 and TRBJ1-2, with D possibly matching TRBD1 (6 bases). V was shortened by 1 base and J by 8 bases, with 14 bases between the two germline ends. The germline gives CDR1 SGHTA, CDR2 FQGNSA. This CDR3 region has 14 residues. CDR3 nucleotides: TGTGCCAGCAGCTTAGAACAGGGAAGGCAGGGCTACACCTTC. Its translation: CASSLEQGRQGYTF.

The V and J genes are TRBV9 and TRBJ2-7; 8 bases are shared with TRBD1. In germline, CDR1 is SGDLS, CDR2 YYNGEE. With V trimmed by 0 bases and J by 5 bases, 1 base remained unmatched. The CDR3 length is 13 residues. The CDR3 bases are TGTGCCAGCAGCGTAGCAGGGGGCCACGAGCAGTACTTC. Translating it yields CASSVAGGHEQYF. The entire variable domain, with the rest obtained from reference TRBV9 and TRBJ2-7, is as follows: DSGVTQTPKHLITATGQRVTLRCSPRSGDLSVYWYQQSLDQGLQFLIQYYNGEERAKGNILERFSAQQFPDLHSELNLSSLELGDSALYFCASSVAGGHEQYFGPGTRLTVT.

The chain carries TRBV5-1 and TRBJ1-2, with D possibly matching TRBD1 (5 bases). Trimming removed 4 bases from V and 3 bases from J, with 13 bases in between. CDR3 size: 14 residues. Germline V gene data show CDR1 as SGHRS and CDR2 as YFSETQ. This chain's CDR3 is CASSPGGDYYGYTF. The CDR3 DNA reads as TGCGCCAGCAGCCCCGGAGGGGATTACTATGGCTACACCTTC.

Of note for this clonotype: A read error may explain this, as a much larger clone is one base away. This chain uses TRBV12-3 or TRBV12-4 with TRBJ1-4; the D gene is possibly TRBD1 (5 bases). The V end lost 6 bases, the J end lost 12 bases, and 14 bases lay between the germline ends. The CDR3 contains 12 residues. The CDR3 DNA sequence: TGTGCCAGCAGCCCTCGGGGCGAAGAACTGTTTTTT. Translation gives CASSPRGEELFF.

The chain joins TRBV7-2 to TRBJ2-1; 7 positions match TRBD2. Trimming at V came to 6 bases and at J to 2 bases, leaving 7 bases not matched to a gene. Germline V gene data show CDR1 as SGHTA and CDR2 as FQGNSA. This CDR3 is built from 15 residues. The CDR3 DNA reads TGTGCCAGCAGACCAACTAGCGTAACCTACAATGAGCAGTTCTTC. Its translation: CASRPTSVTYNEQFF.